Described below is a single T cell receptor beta chain sequence and its context. The data were taken from a study of control samples from healthy donors and cancer patients. Assay used: immunoSEQ multiplex PCR; TCRdb lists only in-frame clones, some missing. Here the sample spans some 410,000 clones, around 90% being singletons. The CDR3 is 14 residues long. The V segment lost 4 bases and the J segment 2 bases; nucleotides outside the gene matches: 5. Germline CDR1 reads SGHTS; CDR2 reads YDEGEE. The chain carries TRBV5-8 and TRBJ2-7, with 8 bases that match TRBD1. Sequencing used PBMCs. The TCR comes from a man between 35 and 55 years old with head and neck cancer. This CDR3 is CASSSRDRTYEQYF. CDR3 nucleotides: TGTGCCAGCAGCAGCCGGGACAGGACCTACGAGCAGTACTTC.